This TCR beta chain originates from a study of blood T cell repertoires in COVID-19. For the study at large: PBMCs, B-cell-depleted T cells, or T cells provided the cDNA or gDNA that made up the material.

Between the trimmed V and J ends, which lost 2 bases and 0 bases, there was a span of 9 bases. The V gene's germline CDR1 is SGHRS and CDR2 YFSETQ. This CDR3 is built from 15 residues. Measured with immunoSEQ multiplex PCR; TCRdb has only the in-frame clones, and not every one. In the table there are fewer than 250,000 clones, approximately 84% of which are singletons. Sequencing was performed on peripheral blood. This receptor was obtained from a man aged 50-59 years with acute or convalescent COVID-19. This rearrangement joins TRBV5-1 to TRBJ2-1, with D possibly being TRBD2 (5 bases). The CDR3 nucleotides are TGCGCCAGCAGCTTTAGCGTGAGCTCCTACAATGAGCAGTTCTTC. Residues: CASSFSVSSYNEQFF.